Presented here are 13 T cell receptor beta chains from one specimen sequenced in a study of cytomegalovirus exposure and HLA in healthy donors. The method was immunoSEQ multiplex PCR; TCRdb's version includes in-frame clones alone and lacks a portion of them. The sample yields about 60,000 clones, approximately 96% seen once. Material: PBMCs. These receptors came from a man aged 18 to 30 in good health and CMV-seronegative.

The V and J genes are TRBV27 and TRBJ1-3; no clear D. Germline loops: CDR1 MNHEY, CDR2 SMNVEV (reference sequence). The CDR3 has 13 amino acids. V gave up 5 bases and J gave up 0 bases, with 5 bases separating them. The CDR3 coding sequence is TGTGCCAGCAGTACCAGCTCTGGAAACACCATATATTTT. It specifies CASSTSSGNTIYF.

This sequence joins TRBV27 and TRBJ2-3; D is uncertain. The CDR3 spans 16 residues. Trimming removed 5 bases at V and 0 bases at J, with 15 bases between. The germline V gene has CDR1 MNHEY and CDR2 SMNVEV (reference sequence). CDR3 protein: CASSPPLRGSTDTQYF. In DNA, the CDR3 is TGTGCCAGCAGTCCCCCCCTGAGAGGTAGCACAGATACGCAGTATTTT.

The CDR3 here is CASRDRGLAGVSSTDTQYF. In DNA, the CDR3 is TGTGCCAGCAGAGACCGGGGACTAGCGGGAGTTTCTAGCACAGATACGCAGTATTTT. The gene calls are TRBV2 and TRBJ2-3; TRBD2 agrees at 14 bases. The CDR3 consists of 19 residues. Germline CDR1 reads SNHLY; CDR2 reads FYNNEI. J lost 0 bases, V lost 6 bases, and 11 bases had no gene match.

The V and J genes are TRBV14 and TRBJ2-1; possibly TRBD1 for D (5 bases). CDR3 length: 17 amino acids. Trimming removed 5 bases from V and 0 bases from J, with 17 bases in between. From germline, CDR1 is SGHDN and CDR2 FVKESK. Written as DNA, the CDR3 is TGTGCCAGCAGCGAAAGGCAGGGTGAGAGCTCCTACAATGAGCAGTTCTTC. This codes for CASSERQGESSYNEQFF.

This rearrangement joins TRBV7-2 to TRBJ1-1; TRBD1 matches 7 bases. The J segment lost 5 bases and the V segment lost 4 bases, leaving 7 bases of the junction unmatched. The CDR3 extends over 14 amino acids. Germline CDR1 reads SGHTA; CDR2 reads FQGNSA. CDR3 coding DNA: TGTGCCAGCAGCTCAACAGGGGCCGGGACTGAAGCTTTCTTT. It encodes CASSSTGAGTEAFF.

V usage is TRBV9 and J usage is TRBJ2-3; 9 nucleotides align to TRBD2. V shed 2 bases, J shed 3 bases, and the junction held 4 bases outside the gene matches. Germline V gives CDR1 SGDLS, CDR2 YYNGEE. This CDR3 comprises 15 residues. The CDR3 region is CASSVMGLATDTQYF. The CDR3 DNA sequence: TGTGCCAGCAGCGTGATGGGACTAGCAACAGATACGCAGTATTTT.

The chain employs TRBV5-6 and TRBJ2-7, with D possibly matching TRBD1 (5 bases). The CDR3 loop spans 13 amino acids. V gave up 0 bases and J gave up 6 bases, with 10 bases separating them. Germline V gene sequence: CDR1 SGHDT, CDR2 YYEEEE. The CDR3 DNA sequence: TGTGCCAGCAGCTTGGGTCAGGGTGGCGAGCAGTACTTC. Translating it yields CASSLGQGGEQYF. Variable domain in full (rest from reference TRBV5-6 and TRBJ2-7): DAGVTQSPTHLIKTRGQQVTLRCSPKSGHDTVSWYQQALGQGPQFIFQYYEEEERQRGNFPDRFSGHQFPNYSSELNVNALLLGDSALYLCASSLGQGGEQYFGPGTRLTVT.

J is TRBJ2-1 and V is TRBV9; 10 positions match TRBD1. Germline values: CDR1 SGDLS, CDR2 YYNGEE. This CDR3 has 14 amino acids. The ends lost 2 bases at V and 5 bases at J; junction bases unmatched: 1. This CDR3 is CASSVGTGDNEQFF. The CDR3 nucleotides read TGTGCCAGCAGCGTCGGGACAGGGGACAATGAGCAGTTCTTC.

V gene TRBV20-1 combines with J gene TRBJ2-1, with a tentative D call TRBD2 (6 bases). Germline CDR1 reads DFQATT; CDR2 reads SNEGSKA (reference sequence). The germline V and J ends were trimmed by 8 bases and 10 bases, with 12 bases remaining between them. The CDR3 has 10 amino acids. The CDR3 is CSSARGEQFF. For the CDR3, the DNA is TGCAGTTCCGCCCGGGGGGAGCAGTTCTTC.

V is TRBV5-1 and J is TRBJ2-1; 13 positions agree with TRBD2. The length of the CDR3 is 16 residues. Losses at the gene ends were 4 bases for V and 9 bases for J; bases not matched to a gene: 10. The germline V gene encodes CDR1 SGHRS and CDR2 YFSETQ. CDR3 bases: TGCGCCAGCAGCCGCGGGACTAGCGGGAACGGCGTTGAGCAGTTCTTC. Its protein is CASSRGTSGNGVEQFF.

The chain couples TRBV7-9 to TRBJ2-5, with 14 bases identical to TRBD2. Germline V CDR1 and CDR2: SEHNR, FQNEAQ (reference sequence). The CDR3 totals 15 residues. Losses at the gene ends were 5 bases for V and 5 bases for J; bases not matched to a gene: 4. The CDR3 region is CASSLGLAGVETQYF. CDR3 sequence (DNA): TGTGCCAGCAGCCTGGGACTAGCGGGAGTCGAGACCCAGTACTTC. Variable domain in full (rest from reference TRBV7-9 and TRBJ2-5): DTGVSQNPRHKITKRGQNVTFRCDPISEHNRLYWYRQTLGQGPEFLTYFQNEAQLEKSRLLSDRFSAERPKGSFSTLEIQRTEQGDSAMYLCASSLGLAGVETQYFGPGTRLLVL.

Notes on this clone: The sample has other DNA sequences that encode this CDR3 too. This chain uses TRBV19 with TRBJ2-1, with 7 bases identical to TRBD1. J lost 0 bases, V lost 3 bases, and 2 bases had no gene match. Germline CDR1 and CDR2: LNHDA and SQIVND (reference sequence). CDR3 length equals 15 residues. CDR3 loop: CASSIRQGSYNEQFF. As DNA, the CDR3 is TGTGCCAGTAGTATCAGACAGGGCTCCTACAATGAGCAGTTCTTC. The variable domain in full, with the rest retrieved from reference TRBV19 and TRBJ2-1, is DGGITQSPKYLFRKEGQNVTLSCEQNLNHDAMYWYRQDPGQGLRLIYYSQIVNDFQKGDIAEGYSVSREKKESFPLTVTSAQKNPTAFYLCASSIRQGSYNEQFFGPGTRLTVL.

The chain is built from TRBV30 and TRBJ2-2; D is perhaps TRBD2 (5 bases). Germline V CDR1 and CDR2: GTSNPN, SVGIG (reference sequence). Trimming pared 2 bases from V and 4 bases from J, leaving 14 bases between. The CDR3 runs to 15 residues. The chain's CDR3 is CAWSHRTGSTGELFF. The CDR3 DNA reads TGTGCCTGGAGTCATCGGACGGGATCCACCGGGGAGCTGTTTTTT.